This entry features one TCR beta chain sequence. Its target is unknown. These data are taken from a study of human versus mouse CDR3 diversity and MHC coevolution. On the study more broadly: Valid reads per sample ranged from roughly 5.5 x 10^6 to 1.8 x 10^7.

Germline V gives CDR1 SGHNT, CDR2 YENEEA. The CDR3 runs to 12 residues. Deletions cut 3 bases from V and 5 bases from J, with 5 bases between. The method was immunoSEQ multiplex PCR; TCRdb's version includes in-frame clones alone and lacks a portion of them. Altogether tens of thousands of clones are present, around 95% being singletons, with the ten largest covering about 1.4%. Naive CD4 T cells were sorted as CD45RO-negative, CD62L-positive. Whole-study findings and limits: Most of the three human donors had the lowest clonal inequality. Human T cells underwent selection on six or seven different MHC II alleles.

The TCR comes from a person aged 30-69 years in good health. Sample: naive CD4+ T cells from blood. Subset in this sample: CD45RO-negative CD62L-positive naive CD4 T cells. This chain links TRBV11-3 with TRBJ2-1; no definite D call. For the CDR3, the DNA is TGTGCCAGCAGCTTTAGAGACAATGAGCAGTTCTTC. Protein product: CASSFRDNEQFF.